This T cell receptor (beta chain) is drawn from a study of PD-L1 blockade in urothelial cancer. Profiled with immunoSEQ multiplex PCR; TCRdb holds only in-frame clones, not every one. This sample has 50,000 to 70,000 clones, with about 81% found just once. Time point noted: pretreatment peripheral blood. CDR1 is MDHEN, CDR2 SYDVKM, per germline. The V gene lost 1 base and the J gene lost 2 bases, with 9 bases spanning the gap. CDR3 size: 15 residues. The receptor was isolated from an older man with urothelial cancer. V is TRBV28 and J is TRBJ1-5; TRBD1 might be the D (5 bases). Sequencing was performed on PBMCs, taken around atezolizumab (anti-PD-L1) treatment. This chain's CDR3 is CASSLFAGRNQPQHF. The CDR3 region has the DNA TGTGCCAGCAGTTTATTCGCAGGGCGCAATCAGCCCCAGCATTTT. The full variable domain, rest sourced from reference TRBV28 and TRBJ1-5, is DVKVTQSSRYLVKRTGEKVFLECVQDMDHENMFWYRQDPGLGLRLIYFSYDVKMKEKGDIPEGYSVSREKKERFSLILESASTNQTSMYLCASSLFAGRNQPQHFGDGTRLSIL.